This TCR beta chain comes out of a study of cytomegalovirus exposure and HLA in healthy donors. The PCR ran on 60 Vbeta and 13 Jbeta primers. Data came from immunoSEQ multiplex PCR; TCRdb stores just in-frame clones and leaves some out. The sample lists some 200,000 clones; 76% were seen once. The CDR3 consists of 15 residues. V lost 4 bases, J lost 5 bases, and 16 bases lay in between. CDR1 SGDLS and CDR2 YYNGEE come from the germline V gene. Sequences were obtained from PBMCs. The chain uses TRBV9 and TRBJ1-5, with D hard to call. The origin of this receptor is a man aged 18 to 35 in good health and CMV-seronegative. This CDR3 is CASSPGGHGDQPQHF. The CDR3 coding sequence is TGTGCCAGCAGCCCCGGAGGGCACGGCGATCAGCCCCAGCATTTT. Filled out from reference TRBV9 and TRBJ1-5, the complete variable domain reads DSGVTQTPKHLITATGQRVTLRCSPRSGDLSVYWYQQSLDQGLQFLIQYYNGEERAKGNILERFSAQQFPDLHSELNLSSLELGDSALYFCASSPGGHGDQPQHFGDGTRLSIL.